The 16 T cell receptor beta chains given below trace back to one sample, sequenced in a study of cytomegalovirus exposure and HLA in healthy donors (TCRdb year 2017). Libraries were made using the immunoSEQ multiplex PCR assay. For the multiplex PCR, a mixture combining 60 forward primers for TCR Vbeta segments and 13 reverse primers for TCR Jbeta segments was used. TCRdb stores this immuneACCESS table with in-frame sequences only. Part of the clones is absent; in the studies checked, under half of the shortfall reflects unresolved V genes, and no reason is known for the rest. The sample records about 70,000 clones, roughly 90% of which are singletons. The ten largest account for roughly 2% of the sample. The source material was PBMCs. The receptors stem from a woman aged 25 to 39 in good health and CMV-seronegative.

V and J are TRBV28 and TRBJ2-2; possible D gene TRBD2, 5 bases. Germline loops: CDR1 MDHEN, CDR2 SYDVKM. With 1 base removed from V and 6 bases from J, the gap between germline ends came to 15 bases. The CDR3 extends over 16 amino acids. The CDR3 loop is CASSLFTRVGAGELFF. CDR3 DNA: TGTGCCAGCAGTTTATTCACTAGGGTCGGGGCCGGGGAGCTGTTTTTT.

V is TRBV9 and J is TRBJ2-1; 12 nucleotides match TRBD2. The CDR3 covers 15 residues. Per the germline V gene, CDR1 is SGDLS and CDR2 is YYNGEE. The ends lost 0 bases at V and 9 bases at J; junction bases unmatched: 4. The CDR3 DNA follows: TGTGCCAGCAGCGTAGTGACTAGCGGGAGTACTGAGCAGTTCTTC. It is translated as CASSVVTSGSTEQFF.

V is TRBV2 and J is TRBJ2-1; maybe TRBD2 (6 bases). V lost 7 bases and J 3 bases, leaving 13 bases between the germline ends. Germline-derived CDR1 and CDR2 are SNHLY and FYNNEI. The CDR3 has 14 residues. This chain's CDR3 is CASTRAGRYNEQFF. CDR3 DNA: TGTGCCAGCACCCGAGCGGGCCGCTACAATGAGCAGTTCTTC.

The rearrangement uses TRBV6-6 and TRBJ1-5, with D possibly being TRBD1 (5 bases). This CDR3 is 15 amino acids long. Germline CDR1 is MNHNY and CDR2 is SVGAGI (reference sequence). Trimming stripped 6 bases from V and 2 bases from J, with 14 bases between. This CDR3 reads CASRVRGDGNQPQHF. CDR3 sequence (DNA): TGTGCCAGCAGGGTCCGGGGGGACGGCAATCAGCCCCAGCATTTT.

V and J are TRBV28 and TRBJ2-7, with 7 bases lining up with TRBD1. Germline loops: CDR1 MDHEN, CDR2 SYDVKM. V lost 6 bases to trimming and J lost 6 bases; unmatched junction nucleotides: 8. The CDR3 length is 13 residues. The CDR3 spells CASSLGQVREQYF. CDR3 DNA: TGTGCCAGCAGCTTAGGACAGGTCCGCGAGCAGTACTTC.

This chain links TRBV5-1 with TRBJ2-3, with TRBD1 identical over 8 bases. V was clipped by 4 bases and J by 1 base; unmatched bases: 8. CDR1 SGHRS and CDR2 YFSETQ come from the germline V gene. The CDR3 covers 16 residues. This CDR3 reads CASSLEGTGGTDTQYF. CDR3 in DNA: TGCGCCAGCAGCCTGGAGGGGACAGGAGGCACAGATACGCAGTATTTT.

The chain couples TRBV4-3 to TRBJ1-1; maybe TRBD1 (5 bases). This CDR3 is 15 amino acids long. Germline V gene lookup returns CDR1 LGHNA and CDR2 YSLEER. Trimming cost V 0 bases and J 4 bases, with 12 bases left between them. CDR3 residues: CASSQDAQQGTEAFF. In DNA form, the CDR3 reads TGCGCCAGCAGCCAAGACGCCCAGCAGGGCACTGAAGCTTTCTTT.

This clone has a single count. The chain couples TRBV6-1 to TRBJ1-1; TRBD1 aligns across 7 bases. The CDR3 has 15 residues. Germline trimming cut 4 bases from V and 8 bases from J; bases unmatched to any gene: 13. Germline V gene data show CDR1 as MNHNS and CDR2 as SASEGT. CDR3 sequence: CASSGRGYRGGEAFF. In DNA form, the CDR3 reads TGTGCCAGCAGTGGAAGAGGTTACAGGGGCGGAGAAGCTTTCTTT.

The chain joins TRBV10-3 to TRBJ1-3, with a possible D match to TRBD1 (5 bases). The length of the CDR3 is 15 residues. Between the trimmed V and J ends, which lost 3 bases and 4 bases, there was a span of 13 bases. CDR1 is ENHRY, CDR2 SYGVKD, per germline. The CDR3 loop reads CAISELETVGNTIYF. The CDR3 DNA sequence: TGTGCCATCAGTGAATTAGAGACAGTCGGAAACACCATATATTTT.

This chain links TRBV18 with TRBJ1-2; tentatively, D is TRBD1 (5 bases). The V gene's germline CDR1 is KGHSH and CDR2 LQKENI. This CDR3 spans 13 amino acids. V was clipped by 6 bases and J by 8 bases, with 16 bases between them. The CDR3 sequence is CASSPPGGPGYTF. The CDR3 DNA is TGTGCCAGCTCCCCCCCCGGGGGTCCCGGCTACACCTTC.

The chain links TRBV5-1 to TRBJ2-4; TRBD1 aligns across 9 bases. Unmatched junction bases numbered 19, after V lost 4 bases and J lost 8 bases. The CDR3 covers 18 residues. Germline V CDR1 and CDR2: SGHRS, YFSETQ. For the CDR3, the DNA is TGCGCCAGCAGCAAGGAAGGGCGGACAGGGGCGATGTTGGACATTCAGTACTTC. This codes for CASSKEGRTGAMLDIQYF. The full variable domain, its missing parts supplied by reference TRBV5-1 and TRBJ2-4, is KAGVTQTPRYLIKTRGQQVTLSCSPISGHRSVSWYQQTPGQGLQFLFEYFSETQRNKGNFPGRFSGRQFSNSRSEMNVSTLELGDSALYLCASSKEGRTGAMLDIQYFGAGTRLSVL.

This clone was picked up one time. This chain connects TRBV15 to TRBJ2-5; D is unclear. The J call could be wrong; TRBJ2-7 is a better fit for the DNA end. This CDR3 comprises 17 residues. Germline V gene lookup returns CDR1 LNHNV and CDR2 YYDKDF (reference sequence). CDR3 in DNA: TGTGCCACCAGCAGAGATCTTCCGAAATTGAGCTCCTACGAGCAGTACTTC. It encodes CATSRDLPKLSSYEQYF.

This chain links TRBV28 with TRBJ2-1; TRBD1 aligns across 10 bases. The CDR3 is 16 amino acids. Per germline, CDR1 MDHEN and CDR2 SYDVKM. J lost 8 bases, V lost 6 bases, and 13 bases had no gene match. CDR3 amino acids: CASRLLDRGGWDEQFF. The DNA for the CDR3 is TGTGCCAGCAGACTACTGGACAGGGGGGGTTGGGATGAGCAGTTCTTC.

The genes are TRBV25-1 and TRBJ2-7; 12 nucleotides agree with TRBD2. V lost 8 bases to trimming and J lost 0 bases; unmatched junction nucleotides: 5. The CDR3 is made up of 15 amino acids. Germline V gene data show CDR1 as MGHDK and CDR2 as SYGVNS. The CDR3: CASFGLAGHSYEQYF. The CDR3 DNA reads as TGTGCCAGCTTTGGACTAGCGGGACACTCCTACGAGCAGTACTTC.

The V and J genes are TRBV6-5 and TRBJ1-2; 7 bases align to TRBD1. With V trimmed by 6 bases and J by 2 bases, 6 bases remained unmatched. The CDR3 is 14 residues long. Per germline, CDR1 MNHEY and CDR2 SVGAGI. The CDR3 DNA sequence: TGTGCCAGCAGCCTACAGGGGAGGAACTATGGCTACACCTTC. The encoded protein is CASSLQGRNYGYTF.

The rearrangement uses TRBV6-1 and TRBJ1-1; 12 bases are shared with TRBD1. The CDR3 extends over 19 amino acids. The V gene's germline CDR1 is MNHNS and CDR2 SASEGT. J lost 4 bases, V lost 2 bases, and 14 bases had no gene match. The CDR3 region is CASSESRSGGQGASTEAFF. The DNA for the CDR3 is TGTGCCAGCAGTGAATCAAGGAGTGGGGGACAGGGGGCGAGCACTGAAGCTTTCTTT.